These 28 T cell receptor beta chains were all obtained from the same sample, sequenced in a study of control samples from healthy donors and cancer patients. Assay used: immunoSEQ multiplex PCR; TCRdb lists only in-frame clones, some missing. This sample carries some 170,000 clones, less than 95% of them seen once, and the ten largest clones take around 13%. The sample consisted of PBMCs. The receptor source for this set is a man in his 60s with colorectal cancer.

CDR3: CASSRGGAGETQYF. The DNA of the CDR3 is TGTGCCAGCAGTCGAGGGGGAGCTGGGGAGACCCAGTACTTC. The chain uses TRBV7-2 and TRBJ2-5; tentative D call: TRBD1 (6 bases). V was clipped by 6 bases and J by 5 bases, with 16 bases between them. The length of the CDR3 is 14 residues. From germline, CDR1 is SGHTA and CDR2 FQGNSA.

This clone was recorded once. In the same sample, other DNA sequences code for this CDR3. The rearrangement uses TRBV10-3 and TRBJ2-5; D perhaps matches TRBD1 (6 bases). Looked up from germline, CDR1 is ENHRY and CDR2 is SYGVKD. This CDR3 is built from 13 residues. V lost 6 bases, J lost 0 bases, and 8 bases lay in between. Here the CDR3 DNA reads TGTGCCATCAGCGCAGGGGACCAAGAGACCCAGTACTTC. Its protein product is CAISAGDQETQYF.

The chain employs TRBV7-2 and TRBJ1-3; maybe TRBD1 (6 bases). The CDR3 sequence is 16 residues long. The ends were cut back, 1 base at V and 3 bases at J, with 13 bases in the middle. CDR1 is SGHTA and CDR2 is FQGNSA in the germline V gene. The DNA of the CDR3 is TGTGCCAGCAGCTTAGTGAGGGGGACGTTTGGAAACACCATATATTTT. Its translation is CASSLVRGTFGNTIYF. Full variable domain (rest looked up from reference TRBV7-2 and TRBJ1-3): GAGVSQSPSNKVTEKGKDVELRCDPISGHTALYWYRQSLGQGLEFLIYFQGNSAPDKSGLPSDRFSAERTGGSVSTLTIQRTQQEDSAVYLCASSLVRGTFGNTIYFGEGSWLTVV.

The DNA for the CDR3 is TGTGCCACCAGTGATCTCGGACAGAGGAAAGGCTACACCTTC. Protein: CATSDLGQRKGYTF. The chain is built from TRBV24-1 and TRBJ1-2; TRBD1 might be the D (6 bases). The germline gives CDR1 KGHDR, CDR2 SFDVKD. Trimming left V 3 bases short and J 8 bases short, with 15 bases between. The CDR3 has 14 residues.

CDR3 in amino acids: CASSPLRGLSGNTIYF. In DNA, the CDR3 is TGTGCCAGCAGCCCGCTGCGGGGGTTATCTGGAAACACCATATATTTT. The chain has TRBV11-2 and TRBJ1-3; the D gene is possibly TRBD1 (5 bases). The CDR3 contains 16 residues. CDR1 SGHAT and CDR2 FQNNGV come from the germline V gene. V lost 5 bases and J lost 1, with 15 bases in between.

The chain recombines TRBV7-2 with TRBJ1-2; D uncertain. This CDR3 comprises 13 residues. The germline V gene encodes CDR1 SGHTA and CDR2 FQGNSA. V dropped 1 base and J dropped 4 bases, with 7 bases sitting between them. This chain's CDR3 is CASSLEGGYGYTF. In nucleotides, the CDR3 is TGTGCCAGCAGCTTAGAGGGCGGCTATGGCTACACCTTC. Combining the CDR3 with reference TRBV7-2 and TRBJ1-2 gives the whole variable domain GAGVSQSPSNKVTEKGKDVELRCDPISGHTALYWYRQSLGQGLEFLIYFQGNSAPDKSGLPSDRFSAERTGGSVSTLTIQRTQQEDSAVYLCASSLEGGYGYTFGSGTRLTVV.

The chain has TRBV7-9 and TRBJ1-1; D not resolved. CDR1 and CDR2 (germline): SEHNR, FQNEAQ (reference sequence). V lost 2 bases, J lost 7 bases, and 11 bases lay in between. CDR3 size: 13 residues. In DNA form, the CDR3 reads TGTGCCAGCAGCTTAAACGACTGGAATGAAGCTTTCTTT. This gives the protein CASSLNDWNEAFF.

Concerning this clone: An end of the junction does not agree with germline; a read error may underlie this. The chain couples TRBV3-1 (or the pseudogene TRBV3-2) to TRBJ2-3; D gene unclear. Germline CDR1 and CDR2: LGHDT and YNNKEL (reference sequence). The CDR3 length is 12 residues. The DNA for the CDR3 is TGTGCCAGCAGTCAAGTGAGAGATACGCAGTATTTT. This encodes CASSQVRDTQYF.

The CDR3 loop is CSASGGSWYGNTIYF. DNA for the CDR3: TGCAGTGCTAGTGGCGGCAGCTGGTATGGAAACACCATATATTTT. V usage is TRBV20-1 and J usage is TRBJ1-3, with D unclear. Per germline, CDR1 DFQATT and CDR2 SNEGSKA (reference sequence). This CDR3 has 15 residues. V was clipped by 3 bases and J by 3 bases, with 15 bases between them.

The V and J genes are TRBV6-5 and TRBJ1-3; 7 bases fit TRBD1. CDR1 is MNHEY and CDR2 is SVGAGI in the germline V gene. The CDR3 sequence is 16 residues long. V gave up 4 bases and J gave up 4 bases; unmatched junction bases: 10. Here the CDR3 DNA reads TGTGCCAGCAGTTCCCACAGGGGCGGGACAGGAAACACCATATATTTT. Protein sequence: CASSSHRGGTGNTIYF.

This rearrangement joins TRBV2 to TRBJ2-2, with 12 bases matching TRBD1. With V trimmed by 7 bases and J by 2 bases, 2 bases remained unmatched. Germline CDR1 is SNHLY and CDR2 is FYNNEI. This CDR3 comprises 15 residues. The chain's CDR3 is CASTGTGGNTGELFF. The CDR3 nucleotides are TGTGCCAGCACCGGGACAGGGGGCAACACCGGGGAGCTGTTTTTT. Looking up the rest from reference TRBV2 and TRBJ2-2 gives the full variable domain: EPEVTQTPSHQVTQMGQEVILRCVPISNHLYFYWYRQILGQKVEFLVSFYNNEISEKSEIFDDQFSVERPDGSNFTLKIRSTKLEDSAMYFCASTGTGGNTGELFFGEGSRLTVL.

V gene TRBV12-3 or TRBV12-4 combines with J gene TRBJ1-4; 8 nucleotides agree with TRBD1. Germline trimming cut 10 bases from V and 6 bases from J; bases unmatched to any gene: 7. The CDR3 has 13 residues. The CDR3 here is CATRGQVYEKLFF. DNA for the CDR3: TGTGCCACCCGGGGACAGGTCTATGAAAAACTGTTTTTT.

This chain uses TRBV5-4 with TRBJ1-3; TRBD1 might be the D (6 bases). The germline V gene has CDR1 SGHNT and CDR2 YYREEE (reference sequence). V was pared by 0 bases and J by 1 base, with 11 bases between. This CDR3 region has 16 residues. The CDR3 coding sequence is TGTGCCAGCAGCTTGGAAGGGGGGTATTCTGGAAACACCATATATTTT. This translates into CASSLEGGYSGNTIYF.

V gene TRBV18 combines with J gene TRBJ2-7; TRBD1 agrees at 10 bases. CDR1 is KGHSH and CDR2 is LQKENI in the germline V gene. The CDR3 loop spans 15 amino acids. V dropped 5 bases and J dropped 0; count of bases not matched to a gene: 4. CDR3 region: CASSSRTGGSYEQYF. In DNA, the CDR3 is TGTGCCAGCTCATCCCGGACAGGGGGCTCCTACGAGCAGTACTTC.

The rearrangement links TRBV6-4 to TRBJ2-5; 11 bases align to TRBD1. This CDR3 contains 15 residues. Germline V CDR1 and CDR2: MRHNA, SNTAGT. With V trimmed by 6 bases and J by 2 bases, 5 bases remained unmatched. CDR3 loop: CASRSRDRGQETQYF. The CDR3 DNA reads TGTGCCAGCAGATCCCGGGACAGGGGGCAAGAGACCCAGTACTTC.

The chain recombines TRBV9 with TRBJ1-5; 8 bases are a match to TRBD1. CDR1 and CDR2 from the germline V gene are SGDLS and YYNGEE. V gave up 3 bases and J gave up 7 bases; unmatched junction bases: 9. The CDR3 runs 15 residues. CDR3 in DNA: TGTGCCAGCAGCGCGGCCAGGGGGCCCGGACAGCCCCAGCATTTT. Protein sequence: CASSAARGPGQPQHF.

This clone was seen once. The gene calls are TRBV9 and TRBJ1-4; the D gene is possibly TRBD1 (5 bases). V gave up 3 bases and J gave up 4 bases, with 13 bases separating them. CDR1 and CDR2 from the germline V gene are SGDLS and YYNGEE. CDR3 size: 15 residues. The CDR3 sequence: CASSAGEIFNEKLFF. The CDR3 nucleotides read TGTGCCAGCAGCGCGGGGGAGATATTTAATGAAAAACTGTTTTTT.

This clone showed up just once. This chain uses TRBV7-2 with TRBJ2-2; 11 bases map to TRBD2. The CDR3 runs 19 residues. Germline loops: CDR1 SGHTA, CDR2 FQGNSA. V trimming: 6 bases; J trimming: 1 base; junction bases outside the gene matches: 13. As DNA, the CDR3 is TGTGCCAGCAGGTTAAGATATATAGGGACTAGCGGGAACACCGGGGAGCTGTTTTTT. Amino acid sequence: CASRLRYIGTSGNTGELFF.

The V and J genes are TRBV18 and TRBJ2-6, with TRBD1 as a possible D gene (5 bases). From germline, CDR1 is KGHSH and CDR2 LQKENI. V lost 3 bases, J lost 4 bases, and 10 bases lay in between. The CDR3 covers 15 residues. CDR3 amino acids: CASSPQGQGANVLTF. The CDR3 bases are TGTGCCAGCTCACCGCAGGGCCAAGGGGCCAACGTCCTGACTTTC.

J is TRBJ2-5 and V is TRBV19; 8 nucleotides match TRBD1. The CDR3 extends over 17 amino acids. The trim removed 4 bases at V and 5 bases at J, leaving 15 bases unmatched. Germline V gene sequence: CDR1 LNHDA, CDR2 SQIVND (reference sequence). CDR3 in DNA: TGTGCCAGTAGTACGGGACAGGCCCAAGGAGTGGGGGAGACCCAGTACTTC. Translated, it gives CASSTGQAQGVGETQYF. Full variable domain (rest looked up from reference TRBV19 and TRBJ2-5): DGGITQSPKYLFRKEGQNVTLSCEQNLNHDAMYWYRQDPGQGLRLIYYSQIVNDFQKGDIAEGYSVSREKKESFPLTVTSAQKNPTAFYLCASSTGQAQGVGETQYFGPGTRLLVL.

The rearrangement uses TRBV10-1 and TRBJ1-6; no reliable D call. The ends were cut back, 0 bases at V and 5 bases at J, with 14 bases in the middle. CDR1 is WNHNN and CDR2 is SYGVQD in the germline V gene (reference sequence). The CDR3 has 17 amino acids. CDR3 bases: TGCGCCAGCAGTGAGTCTTCTGGACGGGTTAATAATTCACCCCTCCACTTT. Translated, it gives CASSESSGRVNNSPLHF.

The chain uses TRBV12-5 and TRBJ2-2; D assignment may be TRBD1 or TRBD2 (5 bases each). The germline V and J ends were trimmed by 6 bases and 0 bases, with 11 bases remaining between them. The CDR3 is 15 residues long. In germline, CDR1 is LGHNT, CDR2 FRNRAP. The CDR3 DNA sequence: TGTGCTAGTGGGACCGGGACGCCGAACACCGGGGAGCTGTTTTTT. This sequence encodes CASGTGTPNTGELFF.

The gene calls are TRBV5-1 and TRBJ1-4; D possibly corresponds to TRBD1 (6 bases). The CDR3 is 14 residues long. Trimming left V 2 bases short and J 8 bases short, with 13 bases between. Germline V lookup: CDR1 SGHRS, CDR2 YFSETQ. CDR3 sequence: CASSFRDKAEKLFF. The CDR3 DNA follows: TGCGCCAGCAGCTTCCGGGACAAAGCGGAAAAACTGTTTTTT.

The CDR3 nucleotides are TGTGCCAGCAGTTTAGGGAGTAATGAAAAACTGTTTTTT. This codes for CASSLGSNEKLFF. The rearrangement joins TRBV6-6 to TRBJ1-4; D is undetermined. CDR3 length equals 13 residues. Trimming took 4 bases from V and 4 from J, leaving 7 bases between them. CDR1 is MNHNY, CDR2 SVGAGI, per germline (reference sequence).

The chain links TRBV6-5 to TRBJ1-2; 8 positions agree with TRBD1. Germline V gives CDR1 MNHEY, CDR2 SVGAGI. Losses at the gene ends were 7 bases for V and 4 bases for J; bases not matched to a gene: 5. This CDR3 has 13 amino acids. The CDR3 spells CASNGQGRYGYTF. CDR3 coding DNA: TGTGCCAGCAACGGACAGGGCCGCTATGGCTACACCTTC.

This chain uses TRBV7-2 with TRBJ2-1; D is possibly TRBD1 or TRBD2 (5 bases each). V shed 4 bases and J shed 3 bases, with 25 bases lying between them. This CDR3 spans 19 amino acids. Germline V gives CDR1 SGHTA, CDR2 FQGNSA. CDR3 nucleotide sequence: TGTGCCAGCAGCTCCTCCCCTTTAGGGTCGAGGGGTTTCTACAATGAGCAGTTCTTC. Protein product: CASSSSPLGSRGFYNEQFF.

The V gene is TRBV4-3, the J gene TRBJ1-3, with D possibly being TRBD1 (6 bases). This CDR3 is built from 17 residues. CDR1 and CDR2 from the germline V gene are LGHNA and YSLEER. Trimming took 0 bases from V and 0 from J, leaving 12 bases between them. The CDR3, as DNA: TGCGCCAGCAGCCAAGATTTCCCGGACAGCTCTGGAAACACCATATATTTT. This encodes CASSQDFPDSSGNTIYF.

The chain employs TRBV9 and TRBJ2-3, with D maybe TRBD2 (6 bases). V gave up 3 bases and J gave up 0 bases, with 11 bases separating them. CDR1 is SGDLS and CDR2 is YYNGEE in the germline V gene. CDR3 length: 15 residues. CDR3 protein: CASSGRLGSTDTQYF. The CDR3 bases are TGTGCCAGCAGCGGACGACTAGGGAGCACAGATACGCAGTATTTT.